One and the same sample provided the 16 T cell receptor beta chains below, sequenced in a study of T cells expressing NK-cell markers. No DNA is given; TCRdb re-called the 5' RACE reads and lists each CDR3 protein once. The sample table includes 400,000 to 500,000 distinct CDR3 sequences. Source material: blood T cells: a sorted CD56 or NKG2C T cell subset, CD4+ or CD8+ T cells, or bulk PBMC T cells (not recorded which). All receptors derive from a woman aged 18-70 years in good health.

The chain joins TRBV12-3 or TRBV12-4 to TRBJ1-5; the TRBD1 assignment by TCRdb is unverifiable without DNA. This CDR3 spans 14 amino acids. CDR3 sequence: CASSSWDSNQPQHF.

The V gene is TRBV7-9, the J gene TRBJ1-3. The CDR3 covers 15 residues. The germline V gene has CDR1 SEHNR and CDR2 FQNEAQ (reference sequence). The chain's CDR3 is CASSLQSDSGNTIYF. Looking up the rest from reference TRBV7-9 and TRBJ1-3 gives the full variable domain: DTGVSQNPRHKITKRGQNVTFRCDPISEHNRLYWYRQTLGQGPEFLTYFQNEAQLEKSRLLSDRFSAERPKGSFSTLEIQRTEQGDSAMYLCASSLQSDSGNTIYFGEGSWLTVV.

J is TRBJ2-1 and V is TRBV6-2 or TRBV6-3; with no DNA, the TCRdb D assignment of TRBD1 cannot be verified. The germline V gene has CDR1 MNHEY and CDR2 SVGEGT. This CDR3 has 12 residues. The CDR3 loop is CASSRGAKGQFF.

The gene calls are TRBV5-6 and TRBJ1-2. The CDR3 totals 12 residues. In germline, CDR1 is SGHDT, CDR2 YYEEEE. The CDR3 here is CASSLGVRGYTF.

The rearrangement uses TRBV29-1 and TRBJ2-1; TCRdb designates TRBD2, a call that cannot be tested without DNA. Germline assignment: CDR1 SQVTM and CDR2 ANQGSEA. The CDR3 extends over 16 amino acids. This CDR3 reads CSVRLAGGPSYNEQFF.

The J gene is TRBJ2-1, the V gene TRBV4-3. Germline V lookup: CDR1 LGHNA, CDR2 YSLEER. This CDR3 is built from 14 residues. The CDR3 loop is CASSQVHRWNEQFF.

The chain is built from TRBV12-3 or TRBV12-4 and TRBJ1-1. The CDR3 is 11 amino acids. CDR3 loop: CASSLGSGLFF.

The CDR3 reads CASTTGLGELFF. The chain is built from TRBV12-3 or TRBV12-4 and TRBJ2-2. CDR3 size: 12 residues.

V usage is TRBV5-1 and J usage is TRBJ2-3. Germline loops: CDR1 SGHRS, CDR2 YFSETQ. The CDR3 length is 14 residues. The CDR3 spells CASSLDRVPDTQYF.

The rearrangement uses TRBV5-4 and TRBJ2-7; TCRdb outputs TRBD1, but without DNA this stays unchecked. Germline-derived CDR1 and CDR2 are SGHNT and YYREEE (reference sequence). The CDR3 sequence is 12 residues long. The CDR3 loop reads CASSDRVGEQYF.

This chain connects TRBV29-1 to TRBJ2-1; TCRdb indicates TRBD1, and absent DNA this call remains unverified. This CDR3 is built from 12 residues. The germline gives CDR1 SQVTM, CDR2 ANQGSEA. CDR3 protein: CSARTAYNEQFF.

The genes are TRBV2 and TRBJ2-1; no DNA is available, so the TRBD1 call from TCRdb remains unchecked. Germline V CDR1 and CDR2: SNHLY, FYNNEI. The CDR3 consists of 14 residues. CDR3 region: CASTDPGGYNEQFF.

The J gene is TRBJ2-7, the V gene TRBV29-1; TCRdb returns TRBD1, unconfirmable since there is no DNA. The CDR3 spans 11 residues. CDR1 is SQVTM, CDR2 ANQGSEA, per germline. The CDR3 protein is CSVAGGNEQYF.

The chain recombines TRBV12-3 or TRBV12-4 with TRBJ2-1; the D call of TRBD1 rests on TCRdb alone, since no DNA is present to check it. This CDR3 is built from 15 residues. CDR3 protein: CASSLRDRGHNEQFF.

J is TRBJ2-5 and V is TRBV10-3; TCRdb names TRBD1, which stays unverified in the absence of DNA. Germline V gives CDR1 ENHRY, CDR2 SYGVKD. The CDR3 has 12 amino acids. The CDR3 here is CAISDRGETQYF.

The chain employs TRBV10-3 and TRBJ2-3; the D call from TCRdb, TRBD2, cannot be confirmed without DNA. CDR1 and CDR2 (germline): ENHRY, SYGVKD. The CDR3 is made up of 14 amino acids. CDR3 region: CAISVSGFTDTQYF.